This TCR beta chain was obtained from a study of shared clonotypes between healthy human individuals. This clone was counted a single time. Its specificity is unknown. Study-level results: Shared clonotypes: 4.5% to 6% naive CD4, around 3.4% naive CD8, about 2.4% memory CD4, approximately 0.41% memory CD8.

Using immunoSEQ multiplex PCR, the repertoire was profiled, and TCRdb retains in-frame clones only, with some absent. The sample yields roughly 700,000 clones, roughly 91% seen once. The source material was memory CD8+ T cells from PBMCs. The subset denotes: CD45RO+ cells pooled with CCR7-negative TemRA cells. This receptor was identified in a man aged 18 to 30 in good health. Some clones in this sample may be carry-over from other donors' samples.

DNA of the CDR3: TGTGCCAGCAGCTCGGGACTAGCGGGACCCTACGAGCAGTACTTC. Its protein is CASSSGLAGPYEQYF. The chain employs TRBV7-2 and TRBJ2-7; 13 bases agree with TRBD2. CDR3 length equals 15 residues. V gave up 4 bases and J gave up 2 bases; unmatched junction bases: 2. CDR1 and CDR2 (germline): SGHTA, FQGNSA.